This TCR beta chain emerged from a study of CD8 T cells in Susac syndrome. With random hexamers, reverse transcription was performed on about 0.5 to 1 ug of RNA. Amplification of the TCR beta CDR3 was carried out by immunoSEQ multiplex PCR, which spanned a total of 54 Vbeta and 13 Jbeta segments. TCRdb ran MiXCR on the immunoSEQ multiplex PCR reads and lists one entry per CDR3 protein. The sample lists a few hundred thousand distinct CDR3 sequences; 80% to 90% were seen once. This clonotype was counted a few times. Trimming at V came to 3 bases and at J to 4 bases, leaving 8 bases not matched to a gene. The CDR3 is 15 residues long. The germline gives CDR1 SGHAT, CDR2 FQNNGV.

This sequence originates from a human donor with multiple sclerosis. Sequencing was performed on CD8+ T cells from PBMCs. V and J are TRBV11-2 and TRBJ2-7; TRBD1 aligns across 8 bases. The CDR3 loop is CASSLLGQGWYEQYF. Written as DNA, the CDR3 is TGTGCCAGCAGCTTGCTCGGACAGGGATGGTACGAGCAGTACTTC.